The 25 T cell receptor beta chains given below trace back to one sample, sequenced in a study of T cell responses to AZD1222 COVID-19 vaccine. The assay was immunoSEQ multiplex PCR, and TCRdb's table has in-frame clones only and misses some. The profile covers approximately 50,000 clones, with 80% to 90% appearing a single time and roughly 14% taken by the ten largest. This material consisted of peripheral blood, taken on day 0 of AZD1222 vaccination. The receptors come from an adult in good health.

CDR3 region: CASSLTPSRGSEQFF. CDR3 coding DNA: TGTGCCAGCAGTTTAACGCCTTCCAGGGGTAGTGAGCAGTTCTTC. The chain carries TRBV27 and TRBJ2-1; weak D call: TRBD1 (6 bases). V lost 2 bases and J 9 bases, leaving 17 bases between the germline ends. The V gene's germline CDR1 is MNHEY and CDR2 SMNVEV (reference sequence). The CDR3 sequence is 15 residues long.

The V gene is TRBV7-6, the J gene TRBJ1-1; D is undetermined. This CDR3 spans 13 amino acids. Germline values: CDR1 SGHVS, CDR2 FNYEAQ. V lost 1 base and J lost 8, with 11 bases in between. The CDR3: CASSLGRTAEAFF. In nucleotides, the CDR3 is TGTGCCAGCAGCTTAGGCCGCACAGCCGAAGCTTTCTTT.

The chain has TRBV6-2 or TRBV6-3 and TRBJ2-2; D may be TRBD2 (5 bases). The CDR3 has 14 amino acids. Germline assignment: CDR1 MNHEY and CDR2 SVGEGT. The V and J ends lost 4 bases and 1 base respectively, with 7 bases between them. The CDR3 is CASSLGGNTGELFF. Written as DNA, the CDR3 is TGTGCCAGCAGTTTAGGAGGGAACACCGGGGAGCTGTTTTTT.

The CDR3, as DNA: TGCGCCAGCAGTGTGGACACCCTGGGACTAGCGGGAGCCGGGGAGCTGTTTTTT. It translates to CASSVDTLGLAGAGELFF. The chain is built from TRBV10-1 and TRBJ2-2, with 14 bases matching TRBD2. J was trimmed by 6 bases and V by 4 bases; bases with no gene match: 10. The CDR3 totals 18 residues. From germline, CDR1 is WNHNN and CDR2 SYGVQD (reference sequence).

The CDR3 DNA reads as TGTGCCAGCAGTTACGGGACAGGGTGGATCACTGAAGCTTTCTTT. Its translation: CASSYGTGWITEAFF. The chain recombines TRBV6-2 or TRBV6-3 with TRBJ1-1; 9 positions agree with TRBD1. The germline V gene encodes CDR1 MNHEY and CDR2 SVGEGT. The CDR3 has 15 amino acids. V dropped 2 bases and J dropped 4; count of bases not matched to a gene: 5.

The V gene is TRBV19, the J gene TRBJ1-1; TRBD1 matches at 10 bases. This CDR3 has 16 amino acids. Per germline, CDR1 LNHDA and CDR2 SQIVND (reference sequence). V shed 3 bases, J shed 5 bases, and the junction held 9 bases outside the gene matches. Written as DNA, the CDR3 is TGTGCCAGTAGTATCTTACCGGGACAGGGGCTTACTGAAGCTTTCTTT. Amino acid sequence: CASSILPGQGLTEAFF.

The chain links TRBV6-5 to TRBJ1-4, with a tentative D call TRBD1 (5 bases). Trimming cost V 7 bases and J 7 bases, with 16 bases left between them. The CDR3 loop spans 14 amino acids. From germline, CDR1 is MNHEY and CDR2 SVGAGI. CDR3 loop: CASMPGIGGEKLFF. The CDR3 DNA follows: TGTGCCAGCATGCCAGGGATTGGAGGTGAAAAACTGTTTTTT.

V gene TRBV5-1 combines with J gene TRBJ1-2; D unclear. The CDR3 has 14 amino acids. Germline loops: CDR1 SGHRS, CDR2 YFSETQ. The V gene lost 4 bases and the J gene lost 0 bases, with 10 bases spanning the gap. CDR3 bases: TGCGCCAGCAGCCAGACGGCCCCTAACTATGGCTACACCTTC. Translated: CASSQTAPNYGYTF.

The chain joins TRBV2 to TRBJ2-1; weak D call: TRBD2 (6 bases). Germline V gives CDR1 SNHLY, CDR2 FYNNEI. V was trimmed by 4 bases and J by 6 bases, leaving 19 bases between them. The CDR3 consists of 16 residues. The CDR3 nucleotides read TGTGCCAGCAGTGTCGGTCTAGCGCCTAGGACCAATGAGCAGTTCTTC. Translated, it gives CASSVGLAPRTNEQFF.

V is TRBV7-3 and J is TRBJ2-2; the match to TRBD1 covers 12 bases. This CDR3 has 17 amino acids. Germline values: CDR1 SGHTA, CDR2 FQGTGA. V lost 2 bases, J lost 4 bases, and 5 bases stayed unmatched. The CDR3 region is CASSLGGQGATTGELFF. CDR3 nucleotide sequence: TGTGCCAGCAGCTTAGGGGGACAGGGGGCCACCACCGGGGAGCTGTTTTTT. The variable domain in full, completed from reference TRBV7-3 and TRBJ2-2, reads GAGVSQTPSNKVTEKGKYVELRCDPISGHTALYWYRQSLGQGPEFLIYFQGTGAADDSGLPNDRFFAVRPEGSVSTLKIQRTERGDSAVYLCASSLGGQGATTGELFFGEGSRLTVL.

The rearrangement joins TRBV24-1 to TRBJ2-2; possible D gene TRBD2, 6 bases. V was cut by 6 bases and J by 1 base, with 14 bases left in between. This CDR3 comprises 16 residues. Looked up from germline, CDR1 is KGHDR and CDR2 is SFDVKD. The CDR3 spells CATSYSGEENTGELFF. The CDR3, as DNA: TGTGCCACCAGTTATTCGGGGGAGGAGAACACCGGGGAGCTGTTTTTT.

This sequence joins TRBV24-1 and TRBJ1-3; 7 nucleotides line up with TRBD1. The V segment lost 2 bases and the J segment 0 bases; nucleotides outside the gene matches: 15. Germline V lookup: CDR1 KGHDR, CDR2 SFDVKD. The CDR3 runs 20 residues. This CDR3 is CATSDWATGPFLSSGNTIYF. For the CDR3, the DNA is TGTGCCACCAGTGATTGGGCGACAGGGCCGTTCTTGAGCTCTGGAAACACCATATATTTT.

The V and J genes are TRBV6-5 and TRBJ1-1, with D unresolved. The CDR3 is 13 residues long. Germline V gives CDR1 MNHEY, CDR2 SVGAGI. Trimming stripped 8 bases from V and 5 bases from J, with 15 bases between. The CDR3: CASCTGKTTEAFF. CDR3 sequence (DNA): TGTGCCAGCTGTACCGGGAAAACAACTGAAGCTTTCTTT.

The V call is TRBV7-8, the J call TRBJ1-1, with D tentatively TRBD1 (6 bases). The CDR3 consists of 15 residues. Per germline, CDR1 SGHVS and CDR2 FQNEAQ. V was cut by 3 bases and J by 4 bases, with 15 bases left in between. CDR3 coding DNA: TGTGCCAGCAGCTTGTACAGGGAGTGGGTCACTGAAGCTTTCTTT. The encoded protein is CASSLYREWVTEAFF.

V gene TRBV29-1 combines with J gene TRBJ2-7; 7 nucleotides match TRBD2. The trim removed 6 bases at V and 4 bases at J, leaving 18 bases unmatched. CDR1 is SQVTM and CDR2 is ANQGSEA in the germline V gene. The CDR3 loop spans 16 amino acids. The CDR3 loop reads CSVDPPIGTTKYEQYF. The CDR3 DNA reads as TGCAGCGTCGATCCCCCCATAGGGACTACGAAATACGAGCAGTACTTC.

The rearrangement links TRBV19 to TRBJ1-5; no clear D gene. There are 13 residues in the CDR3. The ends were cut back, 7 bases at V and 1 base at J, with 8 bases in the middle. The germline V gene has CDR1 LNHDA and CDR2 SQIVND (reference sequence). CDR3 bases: TGTGCCAGTACTGGGCAAAGCAATCAGCCCCAGCATTTT. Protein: CASTGQSNQPQHF.

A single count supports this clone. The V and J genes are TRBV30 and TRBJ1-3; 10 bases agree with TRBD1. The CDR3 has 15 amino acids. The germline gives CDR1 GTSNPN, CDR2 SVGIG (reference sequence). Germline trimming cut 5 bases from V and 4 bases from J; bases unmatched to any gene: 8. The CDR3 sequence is CAWAGTGVSGNTIYF. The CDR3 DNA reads TGTGCCTGGGCCGGGACAGGGGTTTCAGGAAACACCATATATTTT.

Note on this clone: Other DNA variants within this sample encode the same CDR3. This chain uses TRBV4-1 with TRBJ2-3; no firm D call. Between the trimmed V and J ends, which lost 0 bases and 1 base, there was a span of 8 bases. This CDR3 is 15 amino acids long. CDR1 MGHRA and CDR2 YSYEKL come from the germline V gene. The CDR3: CASSQEGRGTDTQYF. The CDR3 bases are TGCGCCAGCAGCCAAGAGGGTAGAGGCACAGATACGCAGTATTTT.

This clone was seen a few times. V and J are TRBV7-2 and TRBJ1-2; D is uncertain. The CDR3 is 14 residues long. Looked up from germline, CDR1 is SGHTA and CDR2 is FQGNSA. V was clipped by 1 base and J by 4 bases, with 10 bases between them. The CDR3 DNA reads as TGTGCCAGCAGCTTAGAGGGCACAATCTATGGCTACACCTTC. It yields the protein CASSLEGTIYGYTF.

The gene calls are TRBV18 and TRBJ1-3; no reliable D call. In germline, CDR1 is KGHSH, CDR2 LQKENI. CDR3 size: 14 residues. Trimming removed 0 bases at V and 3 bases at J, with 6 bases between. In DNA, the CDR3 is TGTGCCAGCTCACCACCTTTGAGTGGAAACACCATATATTTT. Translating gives CASSPPLSGNTIYF.

Here the CDR3 reads CASSLGTYGYTF. The CDR3 DNA is TGTGCCAGCAGCTTGGGAACGTATGGCTACACCTTC. The chain is built from TRBV5-4 and TRBJ1-2; D is uncertain. Germline assignment: CDR1 SGHNT and CDR2 YYREEE (reference sequence). The CDR3 is 12 amino acids. Trimming took 0 bases from V and 5 from J, leaving 5 bases between them.

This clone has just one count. Here the CDR3 DNA reads TGTGCCAGCAGCTTATGGGGTGGCGGGCCGCCCTACGAGCAGTACTTC. Its protein is CASSLWGGGPPYEQYF. V and J are TRBV11-2 and TRBJ2-7, with TRBD2 as a possible D gene (5 bases). The germline gives CDR1 SGHAT, CDR2 FQNNGV. Trimming removed 2 bases at V and 2 bases at J, with 16 bases between. The CDR3 loop spans 16 amino acids.

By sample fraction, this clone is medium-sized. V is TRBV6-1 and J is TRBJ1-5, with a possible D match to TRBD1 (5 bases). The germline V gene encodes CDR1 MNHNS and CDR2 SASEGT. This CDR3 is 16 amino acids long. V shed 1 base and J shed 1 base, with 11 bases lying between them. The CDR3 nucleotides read TGTGCCAGCAGTGAAGGGCAGGGTGAGAGCAATCAGCCCCAGCATTTT. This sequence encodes CASSEGQGESNQPQHF.

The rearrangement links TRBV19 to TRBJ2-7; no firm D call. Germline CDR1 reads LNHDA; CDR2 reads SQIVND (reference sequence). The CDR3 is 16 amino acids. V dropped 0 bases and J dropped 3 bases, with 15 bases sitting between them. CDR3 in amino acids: CASSIDRGGFNYEQYF. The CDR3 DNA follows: TGTGCCAGTAGTATAGATCGTGGTGGGTTCAACTACGAGCAGTACTTC.

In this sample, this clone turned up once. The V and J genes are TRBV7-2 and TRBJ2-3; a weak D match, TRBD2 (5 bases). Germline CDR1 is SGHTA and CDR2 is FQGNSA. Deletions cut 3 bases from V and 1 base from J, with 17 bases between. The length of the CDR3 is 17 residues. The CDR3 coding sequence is TGTGCCAGCAGCTTGACGTCCGGAGGAGCGCGCACAGATACGCAGTATTTT. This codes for CASSLTSGGARTDTQYF.